Listed below are T cell receptor beta chains from one sample, sequenced in a study of T cells after yellow fever vaccination. One entry per CDR3 protein, called by TCRdb with MiXCR from the 5' RACE reads. The sample lists 450,000 to 550,000 distinct CDR3 sequences, approximately 21% occurring once. Sequences were derived from PBMCs, sampled 15 days after the yellow fever booster vaccination. These receptors all stem from a man between 25 and 39 years old who received the YFV17D yellow fever vaccine. CDR3s leave out the opening cysteine and the closing phenylalanine or tryptophan.

J gene	CDR3 length	V gene	CDR3 protein
TRBJ2-1	13	TRBV2	ASSRPRGGGNEQF
TRBJ2-3	13	TRBV28	ASSLEASGSDTQY
TRBJ1-1	12	TRBV19	ASRPTGANTEAF
TRBJ2-1	11	TRBV2	ASSEVRLGEQF
TRBJ2-1	15	TRBV7-2	ASSLWLGTSAYNEQF
TRBJ2-1	13	TRBV6-1	ASSTAGTGIHEQF
TRBJ2-2	9	TRBV29-1	SAQKAGELF
TRBJ1-1	11	TRBV29-1	SICREDRTEAF
TRBJ2-1	16	TRBV24-1	ATSDLKVGPSGSDEQF
TRBJ2-5	12	TRBV27	ASSLMGLGETQY
TRBJ2-7	12	TRBV7-2	ASSLGVNSYEQY
TRBJ1-2	7	TRBV29-1	STPSGYT
TRBJ2-5	14	TRBV7-2	ASSPPGLAGIQTQY
TRBJ1-1	14	TRBV19	ASSIRYRGHSTEAF
TRBJ2-7	12	TRBV12-3/TRBV12-4	ASSFTGGLQEQY
TRBJ2-7	11	TRBV20-1	SATGTGSYEQY
TRBJ2-7	12	TRBV28	ASKGARQSYEQY
TRBJ2-1	13	TRBV5-1	ASRLSLAEYNEQF
TRBJ2-3	13	TRBV12-3/TRBV12-4	ASIPGLARTDTQY
TRBJ2-1	11	TRBV20-1	SAMQGSYNEQF